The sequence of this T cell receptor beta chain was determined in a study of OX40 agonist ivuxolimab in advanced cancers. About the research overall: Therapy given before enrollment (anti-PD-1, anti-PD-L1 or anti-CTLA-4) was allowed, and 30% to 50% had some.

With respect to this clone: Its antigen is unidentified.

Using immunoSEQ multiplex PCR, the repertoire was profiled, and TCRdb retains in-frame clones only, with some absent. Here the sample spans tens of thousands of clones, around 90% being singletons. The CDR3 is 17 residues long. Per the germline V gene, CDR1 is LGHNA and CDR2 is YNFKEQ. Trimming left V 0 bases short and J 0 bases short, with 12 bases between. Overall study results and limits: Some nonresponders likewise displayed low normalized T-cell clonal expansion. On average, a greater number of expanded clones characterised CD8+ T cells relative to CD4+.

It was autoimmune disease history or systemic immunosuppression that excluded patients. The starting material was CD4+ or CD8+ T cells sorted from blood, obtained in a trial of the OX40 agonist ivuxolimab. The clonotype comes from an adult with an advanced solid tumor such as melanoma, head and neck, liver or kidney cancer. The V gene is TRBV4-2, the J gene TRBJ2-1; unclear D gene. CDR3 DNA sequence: TGTGCCAGCAGCCAAGAAGGCCACACCTTCTCCTACAATGAGCAGTTCTTC. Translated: CASSQEGHTFSYNEQFF.